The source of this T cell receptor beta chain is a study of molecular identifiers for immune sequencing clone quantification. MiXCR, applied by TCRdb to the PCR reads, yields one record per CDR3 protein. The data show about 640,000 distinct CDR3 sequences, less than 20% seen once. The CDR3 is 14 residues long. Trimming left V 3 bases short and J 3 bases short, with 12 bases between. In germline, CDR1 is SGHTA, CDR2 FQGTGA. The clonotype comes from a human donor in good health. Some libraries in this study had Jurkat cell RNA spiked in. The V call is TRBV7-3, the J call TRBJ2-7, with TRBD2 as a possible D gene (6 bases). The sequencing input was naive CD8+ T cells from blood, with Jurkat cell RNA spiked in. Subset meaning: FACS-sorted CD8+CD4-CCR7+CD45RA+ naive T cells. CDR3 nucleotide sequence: TGTGCCAGCAGCTTTCCTCCTAGCGACTACGAGCAGTACTTC. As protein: CASSFPPSDYEQYF.